This T cell receptor (beta chain) was sequenced in a study of OX40 agonist ivuxolimab in advanced cancers. Study-wide context: Participants could have had prior anti-PD-1, anti-PD-L1 or anti-CTLA-4 therapy, and more than 35% had some. In three patients, partial responses were observed, one with hepatocellular carcinoma and two with cutaneous melanoma. Whole-study results and caveats: Normalized T-cell clonal expansion was also low in a subset of nonresponders. CD4+ and CD8+ blood T cells expanded clonally by week 6 at 0.1 to 3.0 mg/kg.

Looked up from germline, CDR1 is LNHDA and CDR2 is SQIVND (reference sequence). Trimming stripped 8 bases from V and 2 bases from J, with 13 bases between. This CDR3 has 14 amino acids. Sequencing used immunoSEQ multiplex PCR; TCRdb keeps in-frame clones, though not all of them. The table shows more than 70,000 clones, with 89% occurring only once. Worth noting for this clone: Its specificity is not known.

This TCR was sampled from an adult with an advanced solid tumor such as melanoma, head and neck, liver or kidney cancer. The sequences come from CD4+ or CD8+ T cells sorted from blood, collected in a trial of the OX40 agonist ivuxolimab. The chain combines TRBV19 with TRBJ1-5, with a possible D match to TRBD1 (6 bases). The CDR3 DNA sequence: TGTGCCAGTGCCGACAGGAGGGGCAATCAGCCCCAGCATTTT. Protein: CASADRRGNQPQHF.